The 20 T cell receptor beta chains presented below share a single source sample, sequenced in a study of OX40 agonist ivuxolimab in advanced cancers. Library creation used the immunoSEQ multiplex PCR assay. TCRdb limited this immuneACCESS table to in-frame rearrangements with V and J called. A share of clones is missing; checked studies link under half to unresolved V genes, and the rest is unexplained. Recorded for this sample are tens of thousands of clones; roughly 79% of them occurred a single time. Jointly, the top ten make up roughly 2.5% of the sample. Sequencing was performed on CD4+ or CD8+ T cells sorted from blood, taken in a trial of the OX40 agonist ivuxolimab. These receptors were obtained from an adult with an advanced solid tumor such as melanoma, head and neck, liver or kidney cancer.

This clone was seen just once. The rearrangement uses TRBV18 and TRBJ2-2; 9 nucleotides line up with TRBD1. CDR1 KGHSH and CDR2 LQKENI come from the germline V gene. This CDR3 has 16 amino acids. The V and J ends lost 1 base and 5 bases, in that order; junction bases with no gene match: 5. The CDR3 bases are TGTGCCAGCTCACCACAACAGGGGGCGCGGACCGGGGAGCTGTTTTTT. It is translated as CASSPQQGARTGELFF.

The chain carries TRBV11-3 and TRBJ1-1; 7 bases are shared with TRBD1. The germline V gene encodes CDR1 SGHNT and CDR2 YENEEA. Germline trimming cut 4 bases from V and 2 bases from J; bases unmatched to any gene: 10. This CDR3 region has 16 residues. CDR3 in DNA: TGTGCCAGCAGCTCAGGGGGAGGAGGGGGTAACACTGAAGCTTTCTTT. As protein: CASSSGGGGGNTEAFF.

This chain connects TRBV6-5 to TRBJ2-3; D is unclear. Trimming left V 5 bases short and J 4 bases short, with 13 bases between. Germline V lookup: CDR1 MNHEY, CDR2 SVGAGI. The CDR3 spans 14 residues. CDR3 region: CASSETSDPDTQYF. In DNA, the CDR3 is TGTGCCAGCAGTGAGACAAGCGACCCAGATACGCAGTATTTT.

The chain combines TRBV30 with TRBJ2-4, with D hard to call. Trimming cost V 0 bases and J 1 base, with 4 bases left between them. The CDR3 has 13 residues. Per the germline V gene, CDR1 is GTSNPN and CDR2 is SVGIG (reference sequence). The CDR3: CAWSVGAKNIQYF. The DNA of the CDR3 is TGTGCCTGGAGTGTAGGGGCCAAAAACATTCAGTACTTC. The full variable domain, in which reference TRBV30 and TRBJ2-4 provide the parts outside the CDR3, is SQTIHQWPATLVQPVGSPLSLECTVEGTSNPNLYWYRQAAGRGLQLLFYSVGIGQISSEVPQNLSASRPQDRQFILSSKKLLLSDSGFYLCAWSVGAKNIQYFGAGTRLSVL.

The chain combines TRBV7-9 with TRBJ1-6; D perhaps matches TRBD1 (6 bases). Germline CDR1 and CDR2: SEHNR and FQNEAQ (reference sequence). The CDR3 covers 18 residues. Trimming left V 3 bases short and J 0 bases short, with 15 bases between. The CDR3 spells CASSLTGGPSSYNSPLHF. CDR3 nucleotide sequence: TGTGCCAGCAGCTTGACGGGGGGGCCGAGCTCCTATAATTCACCCCTCCACTTT.

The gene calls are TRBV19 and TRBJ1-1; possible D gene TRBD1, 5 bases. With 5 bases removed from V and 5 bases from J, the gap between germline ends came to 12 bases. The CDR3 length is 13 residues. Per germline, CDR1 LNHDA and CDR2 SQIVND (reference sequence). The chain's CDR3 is CASSFRERTEAFF. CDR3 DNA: TGTGCCAGTAGTTTCAGGGAGAGGACTGAAGCTTTCTTT.

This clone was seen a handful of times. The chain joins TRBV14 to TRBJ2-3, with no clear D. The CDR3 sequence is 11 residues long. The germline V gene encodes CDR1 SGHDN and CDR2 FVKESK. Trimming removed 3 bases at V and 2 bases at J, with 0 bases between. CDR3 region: CASSHTDTQYF. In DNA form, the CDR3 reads TGTGCCAGCAGCCACACAGATACGCAGTATTTT. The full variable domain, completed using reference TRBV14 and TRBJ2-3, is EAGVTQFPSHSVIEKGQTVTLRCDPISGHDNLYWYRRVMGKEIKFLLHFVKESKQDESGMPNNRFLAERTGGTYSTLKVQPAELEDSGVYFCASSHTDTQYFGPGTRLTVL.

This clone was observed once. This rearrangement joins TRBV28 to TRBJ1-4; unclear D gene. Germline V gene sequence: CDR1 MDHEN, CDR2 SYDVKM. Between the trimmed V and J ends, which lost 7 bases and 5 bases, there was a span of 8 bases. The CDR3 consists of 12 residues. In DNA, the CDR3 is TGTGCCAGCACCATGGGCAATGAAAAACTGTTTTTT. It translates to CASTMGNEKLFF. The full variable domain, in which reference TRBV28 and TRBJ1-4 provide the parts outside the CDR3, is DVKVTQSSRYLVKRTGEKVFLECVQDMDHENMFWYRQDPGLGLRLIYFSYDVKMKEKGDIPEGYSVSREKKERFSLILESASTNQTSMYLCASTMGNEKLFFGSGTQLSVL.

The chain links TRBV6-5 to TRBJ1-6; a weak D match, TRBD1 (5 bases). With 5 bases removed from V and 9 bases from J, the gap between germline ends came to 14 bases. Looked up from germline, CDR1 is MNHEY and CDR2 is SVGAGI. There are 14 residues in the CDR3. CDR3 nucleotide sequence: TGTGCCAGCAGTACCCCGGGACCTCCTTCACCCCTCCACTTT. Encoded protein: CASSTPGPPSPLHF.

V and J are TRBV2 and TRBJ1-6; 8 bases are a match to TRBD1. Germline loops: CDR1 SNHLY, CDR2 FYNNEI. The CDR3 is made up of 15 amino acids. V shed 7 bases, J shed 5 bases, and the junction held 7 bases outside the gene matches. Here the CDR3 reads CASIGQGTNNSPLHF. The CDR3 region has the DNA TGTGCCAGCATTGGACAGGGAACCAATAATTCACCCCTCCACTTT.

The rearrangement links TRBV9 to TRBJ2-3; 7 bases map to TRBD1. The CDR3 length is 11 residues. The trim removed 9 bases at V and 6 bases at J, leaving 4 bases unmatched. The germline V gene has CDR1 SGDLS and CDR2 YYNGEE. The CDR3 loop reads CATGGADTQYF. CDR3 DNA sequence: TGTGCCACAGGGGGTGCCGATACGCAGTATTTT. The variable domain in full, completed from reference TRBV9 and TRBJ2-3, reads DSGVTQTPKHLITATGQRVTLRCSPRSGDLSVYWYQQSLDQGLQFLIQYYNGEERAKGNILERFSAQQFPDLHSELNLSSLELGDSALYFCATGGADTQYFGPGTRLTVL.

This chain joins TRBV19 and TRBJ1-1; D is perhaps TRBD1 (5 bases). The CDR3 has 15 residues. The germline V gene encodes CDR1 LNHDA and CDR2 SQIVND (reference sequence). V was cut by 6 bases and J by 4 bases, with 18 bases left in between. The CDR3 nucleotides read TGTGCCAGTAGCCCCCGGGAAGGAGGGACCACTGAAGCTTTCTTT. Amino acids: CASSPREGGTTEAFF. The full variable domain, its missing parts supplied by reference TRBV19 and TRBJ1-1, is DGGITQSPKYLFRKEGQNVTLSCEQNLNHDAMYWYRQDPGQGLRLIYYSQIVNDFQKGDIAEGYSVSREKKESFPLTVTSAQKNPTAFYLCASSPREGGTTEAFFGQGTRLTVV.

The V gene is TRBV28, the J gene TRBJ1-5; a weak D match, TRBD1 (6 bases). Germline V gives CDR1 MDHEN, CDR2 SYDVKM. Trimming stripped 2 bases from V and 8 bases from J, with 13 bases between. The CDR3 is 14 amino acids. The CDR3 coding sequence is TGTGCCAGCAGTTTAGCAGGGGCCGTAAAGCCCCAGCATTTT. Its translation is CASSLAGAVKPQHF. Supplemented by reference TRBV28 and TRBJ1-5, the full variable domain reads DVKVTQSSRYLVKRTGEKVFLECVQDMDHENMFWYRQDPGLGLRLIYFSYDVKMKEKGDIPEGYSVSREKKERFSLILESASTNQTSMYLCASSLAGAVKPQHFGDGTRLSIL.

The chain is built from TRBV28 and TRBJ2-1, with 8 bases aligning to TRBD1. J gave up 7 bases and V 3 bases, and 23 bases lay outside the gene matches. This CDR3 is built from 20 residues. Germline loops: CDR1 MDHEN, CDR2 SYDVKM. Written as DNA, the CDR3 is TGTGCCAGCAGTTTTGAGGCCCGGCGGCAGGGGGCGAGGGTTTGGAATGAGCAGTTCTTC. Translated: CASSFEARRQGARVWNEQFF.

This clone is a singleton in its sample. CDR3 region: CASRPTGTVNQPQHF. In DNA form, the CDR3 reads TGTGCCAGCAGACCTACCGGGACAGTGAATCAGCCCCAGCATTTT. The chain recombines TRBV6-5 with TRBJ1-5; 7 bases map to TRBD1. The CDR3 sequence is 15 residues long. V lost 6 bases to trimming and J lost 4 bases; unmatched junction nucleotides: 9. CDR1 is MNHEY, CDR2 SVGAGI, per germline.

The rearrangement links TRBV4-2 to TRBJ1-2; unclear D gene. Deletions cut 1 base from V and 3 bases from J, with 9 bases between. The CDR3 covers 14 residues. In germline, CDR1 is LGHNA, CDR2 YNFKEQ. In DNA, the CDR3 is TGTGCCAGCAGCCAAGGGACTTCGGACTATGGCTACACCTTC. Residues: CASSQGTSDYGYTF.

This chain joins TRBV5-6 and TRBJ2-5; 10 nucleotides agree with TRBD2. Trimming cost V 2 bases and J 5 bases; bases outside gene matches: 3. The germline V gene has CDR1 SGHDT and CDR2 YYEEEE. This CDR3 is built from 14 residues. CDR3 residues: CASSFSSGGETQYF. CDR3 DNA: TGTGCCAGCAGCTTTTCTAGCGGGGGTGAGACCCAGTACTTC.

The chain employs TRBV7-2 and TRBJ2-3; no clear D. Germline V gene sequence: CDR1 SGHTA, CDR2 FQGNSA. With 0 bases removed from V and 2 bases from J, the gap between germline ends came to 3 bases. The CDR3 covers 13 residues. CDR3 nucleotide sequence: TGTGCCAGCAGCTTAGCGTCCACAGATACGCAGTATTTT. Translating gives CASSLASTDTQYF.

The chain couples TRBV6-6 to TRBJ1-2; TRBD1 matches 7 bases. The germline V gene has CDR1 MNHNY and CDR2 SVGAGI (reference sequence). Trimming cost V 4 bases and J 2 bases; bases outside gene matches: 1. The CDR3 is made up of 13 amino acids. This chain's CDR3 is CASSSTGNYGYTF. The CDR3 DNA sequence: TGTGCCAGCAGTTCGACAGGGAACTATGGCTACACCTTC.

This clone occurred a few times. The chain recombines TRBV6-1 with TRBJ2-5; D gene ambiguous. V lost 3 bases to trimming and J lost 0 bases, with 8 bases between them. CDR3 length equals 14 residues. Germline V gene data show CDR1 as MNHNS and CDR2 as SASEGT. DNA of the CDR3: TGTGCCAGCAGTGACTTGCGGAACCAAGAGACCCAGTACTTC. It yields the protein CASSDLRNQETQYF.